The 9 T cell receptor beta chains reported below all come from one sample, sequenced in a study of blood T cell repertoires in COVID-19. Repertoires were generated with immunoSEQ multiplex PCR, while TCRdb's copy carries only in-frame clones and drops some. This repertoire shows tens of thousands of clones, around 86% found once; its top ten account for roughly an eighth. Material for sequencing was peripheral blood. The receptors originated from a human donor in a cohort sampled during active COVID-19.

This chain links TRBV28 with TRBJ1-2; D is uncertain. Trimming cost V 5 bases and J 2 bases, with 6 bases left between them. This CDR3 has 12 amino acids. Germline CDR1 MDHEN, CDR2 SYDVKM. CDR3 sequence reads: CASSGANYGYTF. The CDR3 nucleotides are TGTGCCAGCAGTGGAGCAAACTATGGCTACACCTTC.

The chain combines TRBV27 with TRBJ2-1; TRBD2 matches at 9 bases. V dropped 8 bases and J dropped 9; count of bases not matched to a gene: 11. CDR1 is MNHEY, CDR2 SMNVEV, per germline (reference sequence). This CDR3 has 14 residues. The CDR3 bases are TGTGCCAGCTCACCACGGCGGGGGGGCGCTGAGCAGTTCTTC. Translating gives CASSPRRGGAEQFF.

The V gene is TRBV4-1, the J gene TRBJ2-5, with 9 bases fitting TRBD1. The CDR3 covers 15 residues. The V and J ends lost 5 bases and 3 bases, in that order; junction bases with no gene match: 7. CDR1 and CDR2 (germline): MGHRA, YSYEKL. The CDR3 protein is CASSFRDREKETQYF. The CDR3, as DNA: TGCGCCAGCAGCTTCCGGGACAGGGAGAAAGAGACCCAGTACTTC.

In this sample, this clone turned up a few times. The CDR3 sequence is CASSPGGSGSSYEQYF. For the CDR3, the DNA is TGTGCCAGCAGCCCTGGGGGTAGCGGGAGCTCCTACGAGCAGTACTTC. The chain employs TRBV7-3 and TRBJ2-7, with 9 bases that match TRBD2. The CDR3 consists of 16 residues. V lost 5 bases to trimming and J lost 0 bases; unmatched junction nucleotides: 8. From germline, CDR1 is SGHTA and CDR2 FQGTGA.

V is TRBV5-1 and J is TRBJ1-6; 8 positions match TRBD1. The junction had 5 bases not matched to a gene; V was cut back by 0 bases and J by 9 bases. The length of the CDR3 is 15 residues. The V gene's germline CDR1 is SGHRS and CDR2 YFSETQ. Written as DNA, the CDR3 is TGCGCCAGCAGCTTGGGAGGACAGGGACGTTCACCCCTCCACTTT. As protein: CASSLGGQGRSPLHF.

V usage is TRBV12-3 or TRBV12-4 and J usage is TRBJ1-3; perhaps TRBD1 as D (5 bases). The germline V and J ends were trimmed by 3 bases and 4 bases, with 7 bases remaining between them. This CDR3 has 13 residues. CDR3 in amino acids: CASSFRGGNTIYF. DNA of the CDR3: TGTGCCAGCAGTTTTAGGGGAGGAAACACCATATATTTT.

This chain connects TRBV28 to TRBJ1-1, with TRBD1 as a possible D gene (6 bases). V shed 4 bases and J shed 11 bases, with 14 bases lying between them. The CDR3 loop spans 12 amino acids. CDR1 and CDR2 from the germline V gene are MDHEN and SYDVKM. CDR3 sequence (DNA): TGTGCCAGCAGTTCCCCGGGGGGCAGTGCTTTCTTT. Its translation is CASSSPGGSAFF.

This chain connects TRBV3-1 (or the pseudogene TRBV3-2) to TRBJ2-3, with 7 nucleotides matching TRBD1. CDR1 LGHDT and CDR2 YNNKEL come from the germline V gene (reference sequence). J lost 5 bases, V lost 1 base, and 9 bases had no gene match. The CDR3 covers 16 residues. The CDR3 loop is CASSQVPGGKVDTQYF. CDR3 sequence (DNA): TGTGCCAGCAGCCAAGTGCCAGGGGGAAAGGTAGATACGCAGTATTTT.

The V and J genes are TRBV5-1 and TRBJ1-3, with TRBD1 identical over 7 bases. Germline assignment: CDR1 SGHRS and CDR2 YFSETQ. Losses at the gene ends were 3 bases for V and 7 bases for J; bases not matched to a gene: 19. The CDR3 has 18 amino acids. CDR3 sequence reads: CASSSYDPGQKITNTIYF. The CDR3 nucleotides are TGCGCCAGCAGCTCCTACGACCCGGGACAGAAGATAACCAACACCATATATTTT.